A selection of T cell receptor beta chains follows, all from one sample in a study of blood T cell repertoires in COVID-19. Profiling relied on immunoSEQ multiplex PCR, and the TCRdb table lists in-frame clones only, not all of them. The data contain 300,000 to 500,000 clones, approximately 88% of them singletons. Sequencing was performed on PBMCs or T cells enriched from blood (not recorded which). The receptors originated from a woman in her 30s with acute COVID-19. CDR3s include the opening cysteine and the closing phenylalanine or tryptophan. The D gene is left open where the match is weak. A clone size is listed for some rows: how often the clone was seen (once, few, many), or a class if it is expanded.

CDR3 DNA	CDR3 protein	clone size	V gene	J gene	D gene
TGTGCCAGCTCAAGGGACACCCAAGAGACCCAGTACTTC	CASSRDTQETQYF	.	TRBV18	TRBJ2-5	.
TGCGCCAGCAGCTTGGGGGCCTCGACTAGCGGGTCTGAGCAGTTCTTC	CASSLGASTSGSEQFF	.	TRBV5-1	TRBJ2-1	TRBD2
TGTGCCAGCAGCGTGGAGTCGGGTGGGACTGAAGCTTTCTTT	CASSVESGGTEAFF	.	TRBV9	TRBJ1-1	.
TGTGCCAGCAGCTTAGGGAGGGAGCGCGAGCAGTACTTC	CASSLGREREQYF	.	TRBV7-7	TRBJ2-7	.
TGTGCCAGCAGTTTAATTGCAGGGCTCTATGGCTACACCTTC	CASSLIAGLYGYTF	.	TRBV28	TRBJ1-2	.
TGTGCCATCAGTGAGGGAGGGAGGGGCTACGAGCAGTACTTC	CAISEGGRGYEQYF	once	TRBV10-3	TRBJ2-7	TRBD2
TGCGCCAGCAGCTTCTTCCCAGGGAACACTGAAGCTTTCTTT	CASSFFPGNTEAFF	.	TRBV5-1	TRBJ1-1	.
TGTGCCAGCAGCGCAGACAGGGGGTACACCGGGGAGCTGTTTTTT	CASSADRGYTGELFF	.	TRBV7-9	TRBJ2-2	TRBD1
TGTGCCAGCAGAGGACAGGCCCTGAACACCGGGGAGCTGTTTTTT	CASRGQALNTGELFF	once	TRBV27	TRBJ2-2	TRBD1
TGCGCCAGCAGCTTGGCCAGGGTTGACTATGGCTACACCTTC	CASSLARVDYGYTF	.	TRBV5-1	TRBJ1-2	.
TGTGCCAGCAGTGAAGAGAGGGCAAATAATTCACCCCTCCACTTT	CASSEERANNSPLHF	.	TRBV2	TRBJ1-6	.
TGCGCCAGCAGGACGCTTCTGGGGGGGGGCTACAATGAGCAGTTCTTC	CASRTLLGGGYNEQFF	.	TRBV10-2	TRBJ2-1	TRBD2
TGTGCCAGCAGTTCCAGGCCTAGCGATGAAAAACTGTTTTTT	CASSSRPSDEKLFF	.	TRBV27	TRBJ1-4	.
TGTGCCAGCAGTGAGGACAGGTTAAGTGAGCAGTTCTTC	CASSEDRLSEQFF	.	TRBV2	TRBJ2-1	TRBD1
TGTGCCAGCTCACCCAGTGAGACTAGCGGGGGACTCTTC	CASSPSETSGGLF	.	TRBV18	TRBJ2-7	TRBD2
TGTGCCAGCTCACCATCGGCTCCTATTTCAGGGGGTGAGCAGTTCTTC	CASSPSAPISGGEQFF	.	TRBV18	TRBJ2-1	TRBD1
TGTGCCTGGAGTGTTGGACCCAGGGGAGAGACCCAGTACTTC	CAWSVGPRGETQYF	.	TRBV30	TRBJ2-5	.
TGTGCCAGCAACGGGAATGAGCAGTTCTTC	CASNGNEQFF	.	TRBV28	TRBJ2-1	.
TGTGCCAGCAGTTACTCGCTCCCTCTACAGGACAATGAGCAGTTCTTC	CASSYSLPLQDNEQFF	.	TRBV6-6	TRBJ2-1	.
TGTGCCAGCAGCGGGACAGGTACCTACGAGCAGTACTTC	CASSGTGTYEQYF	once	TRBV6-5	TRBJ2-7	TRBD1
TGTGCCAGCAGCCAATCTATTAGCGGGTTACAGTACTTC	CASSQSISGLQYF	.	TRBV14	TRBJ2-7	TRBD2
TGTGCCAGCAGCTTAGATCGGATAGGGGGCAATGAGCAGTTCTTC	CASSLDRIGGNEQFF	.	TRBV7-2	TRBJ2-1	.
TGTGCCAGCAGCTTTGTTTCTACCGGGGAGCTGTTTTTT	CASSFVSTGELFF	.	TRBV7-9	TRBJ2-2	.
TGTGCCAGCGACCCAAGCGGGAGCACAGATACGCAGTATTTT	CASDPSGSTDTQYF	.	TRBV10-3	TRBJ2-3	.
TGCGCCAGCAGCTACCGCCCCTTCAACGAGAATGAAAAACTGTTTTTT	CASSYRPFNENEKLFF	.	TRBV5-1	TRBJ1-4	.
TGTGCCAGCAGTTTAAGGGGTACCAACTATGGCTACACCTTC	CASSLRGTNYGYTF	.	TRBV27	TRBJ1-2	.
TGCGCCAGCAGCTTTAGGACAGGGGGGGATTCACCCCTCCACTTT	CASSFRTGGDSPLHF	.	TRBV5-1	TRBJ1-6	TRBD1
TGCGCCAGCAGCTTTTGGGGACAGGGCACAGATACGCAGTATTTT	CASSFWGQGTDTQYF	.	TRBV5-1	TRBJ2-3	TRBD1